This T cell receptor beta chain originates from a study of shared clonotypes between healthy human individuals. Study overall: Researchers assigned three CD4 naive, three CD4 memory, two CD8 naive and one CD8 memory plate to each donor.

The method was immunoSEQ multiplex PCR; TCRdb's version includes in-frame clones alone and lacks a portion of them. The table includes over 950,000 clones, 60% to 85% detected once. Study-level findings and limits: Lower generation probabilities were found for non-shared clonotypes than for those shared by all four donors. As a rule, naive subsets had a larger estimated richness than memory subsets.

Turning to this clone: No antigen is known for it.

Germline V lookup: CDR1 SGHTA, CDR2 FQGNSA. Trimming stripped 1 base from V and 7 bases from J, with 11 bases between. CDR3 size: 13 residues. The clonotype was recovered from a man between 18 and 29 years old in good health. Some clones in this sample may be carry-over from other donors' samples. The V call is TRBV7-2, the J call TRBJ2-7; D gene ambiguous. The sample consisted of memory CD4+ T cells from PBMCs. The subset is: CD45RA-negative fraction. The CDR3 region is CASSLGSYGEQYF. The CDR3 nucleotides are TGTGCCAGCAGCTTAGGGTCATATGGGGAGCAGTACTTC.